This entry concerns a single TCR beta chain. Antigen specificity is unknown. Alongside a J-beta primer mix, a sample-barcoded 5' primer served in a second PCR lasting roughly 6 to 11 cycles. Paired-end reads containing CDR3 totaled no fewer than 3 million for each sample. Using its own MiXCR run on the 5' RACE reads, TCRdb lists one record per CDR3 protein. The table has hundreds of thousands of distinct CDR3 sequences, less than 80% seen once. Each donor gave around 9.6 milliliters of peripheral blood. The germline V gene encodes CDR1 LGHNA and CDR2 YSLEER. V dropped 4 bases and J dropped 3 bases, with 12 bases sitting between them. The CDR3 is 15 residues long. This sample was taken from a study of blood T cells in healthy people across ages. Study-wide points: Diversity was higher, and naive CD4+ cells more numerous, in long-lived donors than in aged donors. With naive T cell percentage, TCR beta diversity showed a strong correlation.

The TCR comes from a man aged 25-40 years in good health. The specimen sequenced was blood. The chain carries TRBV4-3 and TRBJ1-4, with D unclear. The CDR3 region has the DNA TGCGCCAGCAGCCGGGAACCAGGATCTAATGAAAAACTGTTTTTT. Amino acids: CASSREPGSNEKLFF.